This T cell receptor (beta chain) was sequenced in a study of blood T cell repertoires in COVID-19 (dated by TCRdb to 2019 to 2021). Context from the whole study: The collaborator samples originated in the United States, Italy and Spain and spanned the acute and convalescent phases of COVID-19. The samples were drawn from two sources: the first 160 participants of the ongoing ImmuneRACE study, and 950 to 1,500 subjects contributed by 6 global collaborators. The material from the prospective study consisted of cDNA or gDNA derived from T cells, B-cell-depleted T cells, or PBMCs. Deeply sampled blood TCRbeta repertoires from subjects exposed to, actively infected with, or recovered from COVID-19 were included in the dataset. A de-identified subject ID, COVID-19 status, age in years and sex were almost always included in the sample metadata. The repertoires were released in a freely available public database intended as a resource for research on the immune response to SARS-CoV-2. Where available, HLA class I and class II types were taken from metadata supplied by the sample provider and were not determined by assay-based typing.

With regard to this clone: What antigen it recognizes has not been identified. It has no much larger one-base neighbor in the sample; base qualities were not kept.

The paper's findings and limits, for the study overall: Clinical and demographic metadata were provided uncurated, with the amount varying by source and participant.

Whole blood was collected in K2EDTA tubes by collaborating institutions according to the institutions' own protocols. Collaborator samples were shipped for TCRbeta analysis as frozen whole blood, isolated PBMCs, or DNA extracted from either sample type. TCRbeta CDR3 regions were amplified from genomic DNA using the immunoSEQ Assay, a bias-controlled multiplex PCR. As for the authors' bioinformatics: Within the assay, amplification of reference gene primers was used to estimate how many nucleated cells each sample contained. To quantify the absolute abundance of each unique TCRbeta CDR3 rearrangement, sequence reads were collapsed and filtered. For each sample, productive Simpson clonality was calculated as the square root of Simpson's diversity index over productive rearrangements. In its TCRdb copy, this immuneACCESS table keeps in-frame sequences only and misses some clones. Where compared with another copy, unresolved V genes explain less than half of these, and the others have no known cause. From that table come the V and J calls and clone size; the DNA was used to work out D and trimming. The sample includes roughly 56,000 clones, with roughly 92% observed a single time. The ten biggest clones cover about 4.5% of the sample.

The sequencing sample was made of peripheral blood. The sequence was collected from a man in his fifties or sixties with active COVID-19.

The DNA sequence is as follows: TGTGCCATCAGTGACCGGGGACAGGGGGCCCAAGTGTGGGGCTACACCTTC. The encoded protein is CAISDRGQGAQVWGYTF. The chain joins TRBV10-3 to TRBJ1-2, with 12 bases matching TRBD1. Germline trimming amounts to 3 bases on V and 8 bases on J, with 13 as the count of junction bases outside the gene matches. The CDR3 contains 17 residues, cysteine and phenylalanine counted. Only the CDR3 region is kept as DNA, spanning 51 bases read in frame from base 1. The CDR1 and CDR2 encoded by the germline V gene are ENHRY and SYGVKD.